This T cell receptor (beta chain) is drawn from a study of beta chain features in type 1 diabetes. The study's findings and limits: Moderate but significant shortening of TCRB CDR3s was recorded in all four CD4+ subsets from Type 1 diabetes patients. Individuals with type 1 diabetes displayed fewer insertions and more deletions at VDJ junctions.

A note on this clone: Its antigen is unknown.

From germline, CDR1 is SGHRS and CDR2 YFSETQ. There are 15 residues in the CDR3. Trimming left V 4 bases short and J 1 base short, with 14 bases between. Sequencing targeted expressed TCRB transcripts, as all isolated RNA had been reverse transcribed. Only in-frame clones appear in the TCRdb table, and some are missing; sequencing was by immunoSEQ multiplex PCR. The sample has about 650,000 clones, roughly 12% seen once. It was via CD45RO/CCR7/CD25/CD127/CD95/CD27 that CD4+ naive, central memory, regulatory and stem cell-like memory cells were sorted. Sort purity for all populations was recorded as exceeding 98%.

The V call is TRBV5-1, the J call TRBJ2-5; D not resolved. This receptor was taken from a man aged 25-45 years with type 1 diabetes. Input material: naive CD4+ T cells from blood. CDR3: CASSILSASQETQYF. The CDR3 region has the DNA TGCGCCAGCAGCATACTCTCGGCGAGCCAAGAGACCCAGTACTTC.